The 7 T cell receptor beta chains presented below share a single source sample, sequenced in a study of T cell changes during pregnancy in multiple sclerosis. Sequenced by immunoSEQ multiplex PCR; TCRdb stores in-frame clones only, minus some. The sample includes just over 80,000 clones, over 90% of them seen just once. Sequenced here: peripheral blood, sampled in the second trimester of pregnancy. The source is a female donor with multiple sclerosis, enrolled in a pregnancy study.

The gene calls are TRBV7-9 and TRBJ1-1; D may be TRBD1 (5 bases). This CDR3 spans 13 amino acids. V was clipped by 8 bases and J by 5 bases, with 15 bases between them. Germline V gives CDR1 SEHNR, CDR2 FQNEAQ (reference sequence). DNA for the CDR3: TGTGCCAGCGAGGGGCGGGGTAGAACTGAAGCTTTCTTT. It translates to CASEGRGRTEAFF.

This rearrangement joins TRBV7-9 to TRBJ2-7, with 14 bases fitting TRBD2. The CDR3 loop spans 18 amino acids. The J segment lost 5 bases and the V segment lost 4 bases, leaving 13 bases of the junction unmatched. Germline V lookup: CDR1 SEHNR, CDR2 FQNEAQ (reference sequence). This chain's CDR3 is CASSSGLAGVGRGNEQYF. The CDR3 coding sequence is TGTGCCAGCAGCTCGGGACTAGCGGGAGTTGGCCGGGGAAACGAGCAGTACTTC. Combining the CDR3 with reference TRBV7-9 and TRBJ2-7 gives the whole variable domain DTGVSQNPRHKITKRGQNVTFRCDPISEHNRLYWYRQTLGQGPEFLTYFQNEAQLEKSRLLSDRFSAERPKGSFSTLEIQRTEQGDSAMYLCASSSGLAGVGRGNEQYFGPGTRLTVT.

V is TRBV6-5 and J is TRBJ1-5; tentative D call: TRBD1 (6 bases). V lost 5 bases and J lost 4, with 15 bases in between. CDR3 size: 15 residues. Per germline, CDR1 MNHEY and CDR2 SVGAGI. The CDR3 protein is CASSKSRQGNQPQHF. The DNA for the CDR3 is TGTGCCAGCAGTAAGAGTCGCCAGGGGAATCAGCCCCAGCATTTT.

This chain joins TRBV6-1 and TRBJ1-2, with a tentative D call TRBD1 (5 bases). The CDR3 runs to 13 residues. V lost 9 bases, J lost 6 bases, and 17 bases lay in between. Germline V gene sequence: CDR1 MNHNS, CDR2 SASEGT. CDR3 sequence reads: CASGRATVDGYTF. CDR3 DNA sequence: TGTGCCAGTGGCAGGGCTACGGTAGATGGCTACACCTTC.

This rearrangement joins TRBV5-1 to TRBJ1-6; 10 nucleotides match TRBD1. From germline, CDR1 is SGHRS and CDR2 YFSETQ. CDR3 length: 15 amino acids. V lost 1 base and J lost 12; bases outside the gene matches: 7. This chain's CDR3 is CASSLTRTGGLPLHF. As DNA, the CDR3 is TGCGCCAGCAGCTTGACTCGGACAGGGGGATTACCCCTCCACTTT.

This chain joins TRBV28 and TRBJ1-1; possible D gene TRBD1, 6 bases. V was shortened by 6 bases and J by 1 base, with 12 bases between the two germline ends. Germline values: CDR1 MDHEN, CDR2 SYDVKM. The CDR3 is 14 residues long. CDR3 amino acids: CASRMGQPNTEAFF. CDR3 sequence (DNA): TGTGCCAGCAGAATGGGACAACCGAACACTGAAGCTTTCTTT.

This sequence joins TRBV5-4 and TRBJ2-7; weak D call: TRBD1 (6 bases). This CDR3 comprises 12 residues. With 2 bases removed from V and 6 bases from J, the gap between germline ends came to 9 bases. From germline, CDR1 is SGHNT and CDR2 YYREEE (reference sequence). CDR3 protein: CASSLQGREQYF. The CDR3, as DNA: TGTGCCAGCAGCTTACAGGGCCGCGAGCAGTACTTC. Complete variable domain (other parts from reference TRBV5-4 and TRBJ2-7): ETGVTQSPTHLIKTRGQQVTLRCSSQSGHNTVSWYQQALGQGPQFIFQYYREEENGRGNFPPRFSGLQFPNYSSELNVNALELDDSALYLCASSLQGREQYFGPGTRLTVT.